These 18 T cell receptor beta chains were all obtained from the same sample, sequenced in a study of blood T cell repertoires in COVID-19. Repertoires were generated with immunoSEQ multiplex PCR, while TCRdb's copy carries only in-frame clones and drops some. The top ten clones hold 7.5% to 9.5% of a sample with fewer than 200,000 clones, 75% to 90% of them seen once. The sequenced sample consisted of peripheral blood. These receptor sequences come from a woman between 55 and 75 years old with acute or convalescent COVID-19.

V is TRBV27 and J is TRBJ2-7; no clear D. Trimming stripped 4 bases from V and 4 bases from J, with 14 bases between. Germline V lookup: CDR1 MNHEY, CDR2 SMNVEV (reference sequence). CDR3 length equals 14 residues. CDR3 residues: CASSSIETEYEQYF. The CDR3, as DNA: TGTGCCAGCAGTTCAATTGAAACAGAGTACGAGCAGTACTTC.

The genes are TRBV11-2 and TRBJ2-1; 11 bases fit TRBD2. CDR3 length equals 16 residues. J was trimmed by 5 bases and V by 4 bases; bases with no gene match: 7. Germline V lookup: CDR1 SGHAT, CDR2 FQNNGV. Here the CDR3 DNA reads TGTGCCAGCAGCTATTCGTTAGCGGGAGGGGACAATGAGCAGTTCTTC. It codes for CASSYSLAGGDNEQFF.

The V and J genes are TRBV19 and TRBJ1-2; no clear D gene. V was cut by 0 bases and J by 4 bases, with 6 bases left in between. The CDR3 spans 13 residues. Germline V gene lookup returns CDR1 LNHDA and CDR2 SQIVND (reference sequence). CDR3 residues: CASSIDGGYGYTF. The CDR3 DNA reads TGTGCCAGTAGTATAGATGGCGGCTATGGCTACACCTTC.

The chain employs TRBV3-1 (or the pseudogene TRBV3-2) and TRBJ2-6; 8 bases map to TRBD1. Germline V gene data show CDR1 as LGHDT and CDR2 as YNNKEL (reference sequence). J lost 4 bases, V lost 4 bases, and 3 bases had no gene match. This CDR3 has 15 amino acids. This CDR3 is CASSPGDRGANVLTF. DNA of the CDR3: TGTGCCAGCAGCCCCGGGGACAGGGGGGCCAACGTCCTGACTTTC.

This chain uses TRBV14 with TRBJ2-1; 7 bases align to TRBD1. This CDR3 has 14 residues. The V gene's germline CDR1 is SGHDN and CDR2 FVKESK. Trimming cost V 5 bases and J 3 bases; bases outside gene matches: 4. Written as DNA, the CDR3 is TGTGCCAGCAGCTCCCGGGACAGCTACAATGAGCAGTTCTTC. Its protein is CASSSRDSYNEQFF.

V usage is TRBV3-1 (or the pseudogene TRBV3-2) and J usage is TRBJ1-6; 9 bases line up with TRBD1. V dropped 4 bases and J dropped 9; count of bases not matched to a gene: 1. Germline CDR1 and CDR2: LGHDT and YNNKEL (reference sequence). The CDR3 extends over 13 amino acids. The CDR3 region is CASSRQGGSPLHF. The CDR3 DNA is TGTGCCAGCAGCCGACAGGGGGGTTCACCCCTCCACTTT.

The V call is TRBV27, the J call TRBJ2-7, with D tentatively TRBD1 (5 bases). Trimming left V 3 bases short and J 2 bases short, with 8 bases between. The CDR3 length is 13 residues. Germline CDR1 MNHEY, CDR2 SMNVEV (reference sequence). The CDR3 DNA reads TGTGCCAGCAGTTTTACGACAGCCTACGAGCAGTACTTC. Translation: CASSFTTAYEQYF.

The chain uses TRBV28 and TRBJ1-6, with D uncertain. This CDR3 has 14 residues. V was pared by 8 bases and J by 7 bases, with 15 bases between. CDR1 and CDR2 (germline): MDHEN, SYDVKM. The CDR3 reads CASYDGGGNSPLHF. CDR3 bases: TGTGCCAGCTACGATGGTGGAGGGAATTCACCCCTCCACTTT.

The CDR3 nucleotides read TGTGCCAGCAGCCCTGGAGGTGGCTACACCTTC. It codes for CASSPGGGYTF. V gene TRBV6-2 or TRBV6-3 combines with J gene TRBJ1-2, with unresolved D. The V gene lost 6 bases and the J gene lost 7 bases, with 9 bases spanning the gap. From germline, CDR1 is MNHEY and CDR2 SVGEGT. The CDR3 is 11 residues long.

This clone was observed a handful of times. The chain employs TRBV27 and TRBJ2-7; TRBD2 matches 9 bases. V lost 2 bases, J lost 4 bases, and 3 bases stayed unmatched. This CDR3 is built from 14 residues. Germline V lookup: CDR1 MNHEY, CDR2 SMNVEV (reference sequence). CDR3 DNA: TGTGCCAGCAGTTTACGGCGGGAGGGGTACGAGCAGTACTTC. As protein: CASSLRREGYEQYF.

CDR3 coding DNA: TGTGCCAGCAGTTTGAGGACAGGGTCTGGCTACACCTTC. Protein product: CASSLRTGSGYTF. This chain uses TRBV12-3 or TRBV12-4 with TRBJ1-2, with TRBD1 matching over 8 bases. The CDR3 is made up of 13 amino acids. The trim removed 3 bases at V and 7 bases at J, leaving 4 bases unmatched.

The genes are TRBV6-6 and TRBJ1-1; weak D call: TRBD1 (5 bases). Trimming removed 5 bases from V and 5 bases from J, with 9 bases in between. This CDR3 is 12 amino acids long. CDR1 and CDR2 from the germline V gene are MNHNY and SVGAGI (reference sequence). CDR3 amino acids: CASSRGGTEAFF. CDR3 coding DNA: TGTGCCAGCAGTCGGGGGGGGACTGAAGCTTTCTTT.

The gene calls are TRBV24-1 and TRBJ2-1; possible D gene TRBD2, 6 bases. Trimming removed 4 bases from V and 8 bases from J, with 17 bases in between. From germline, CDR1 is KGHDR and CDR2 SFDVKD. The CDR3 length is 15 residues. The CDR3 spells CATSDQTSFSDEQFF. CDR3 sequence (DNA): TGTGCCACCAGTGACCAGACTAGTTTCTCGGATGAGCAGTTCTTC.

The CDR3 DNA sequence: TGTGCCAGCAGTGGACAGGGGGCGGGGGAGACCCAGTACTTC. This translates into CASSGQGAGETQYF. This chain joins TRBV2 and TRBJ2-5, with 10 bases lining up with TRBD1. The ends lost 4 bases at V and 5 bases at J; junction bases unmatched: 4. Germline CDR1 SNHLY, CDR2 FYNNEI. This CDR3 contains 14 residues.

The gene calls are TRBV7-2 and TRBJ2-3; D may be TRBD2 (6 bases). CDR3 size: 12 residues. V shed 5 bases and J shed 12 bases, with 15 bases lying between them. CDR1 SGHTA and CDR2 FQGNSA come from the germline V gene. This CDR3 is CASSLSGGAQYF. The CDR3 DNA reads as TGTGCCAGCAGCCTCTCCGGGGGTGCTCAGTATTTT.

The rearrangement links TRBV15 to TRBJ1-2, with D perhaps matching TRBD1 (5 bases). Germline CDR1 reads LNHNV; CDR2 reads YYDKDF (reference sequence). The CDR3 sequence is 15 residues long. V was pared by 3 bases and J by 4 bases, with 15 bases between. The CDR3 nucleotides are TGTGCCACCAGCAGGGGAGGGGCGACTTTCTATGGCTACACCTTC. Its translation: CATSRGGATFYGYTF.

The chain recombines TRBV10-3 with TRBJ2-6; D possibly corresponds to TRBD1 (6 bases). Trimming shortened V by 3 bases and J by 2 bases, and 8 bases separated the two germline ends. This CDR3 contains 15 residues. Germline V gene data show CDR1 as ENHRY and CDR2 as SYGVKD. The CDR3 DNA sequence: TGTGCCATCAGTGATGGGGGCACTGGGGCCAACGTCCTGACTTTC. Its protein is CAISDGGTGANVLTF.

The J gene is TRBJ1-2, the V gene TRBV3-1 (or the pseudogene TRBV3-2), with D perhaps matching TRBD1 (6 bases). Trimming removed 2 bases at V and 7 bases at J, with 17 bases between. The CDR3 consists of 15 residues. The germline V gene encodes CDR1 LGHDT and CDR2 YNNKEL (reference sequence). The CDR3 loop reads CASSQRPGHQFGYTF. The CDR3 coding sequence is TGTGCCAGCAGCCAACGCCCGGGACATCAGTTTGGCTACACCTTC.